The 19 T cell receptor beta chains listed next were all sequenced from one sample in a study of human T cells and chemical hapten exposure. The sample's time point: patch test 1, 2 weeks after DPC sensitization. As for treatment: therapeutic diphenylcyclopropenone sensitization with weekly scalp DPC. TCRdb reprocessed the RACE reads via MiXCR and lists one record per CDR3 protein. The sample records approximately 82,000 distinct CDR3 sequences, about 10% being singletons. This material consisted of whole blood, taken in connection with sensitization to the hapten diphenylcyclopropenone (DPC). The origin of the receptors is a man aged 35 to 55 with alopecia areata. Some clones in this sample may be carry-over from other donors' samples.

The chain employs TRBV7-2 and TRBJ1-1; D remains ambiguous. CDR1 SGHTA and CDR2 FQGNSA come from the germline V gene. Trimming removed 4 bases from V and 5 bases from J, with 8 bases in between. CDR3 length: 12 residues. The CDR3 bases are TGTGCCAGCAGCTCCGGAACGACTGAAGCTTTCTTT. Translated, it gives CASSSGTTEAFF.

V and J are TRBV7-9 and TRBJ1-4; tentatively, D is TRBD1 (5 bases). This CDR3 comprises 16 residues. Trimming removed 5 bases from V and 8 bases from J, with 21 bases in between. From germline, CDR1 is SEHNR and CDR2 FQNEAQ (reference sequence). CDR3 nucleotide sequence: TGTGCCAGCAGCGTAGTGGGGCTGTCCCCGGGGGAAAAACTGTTTTTT. Translation: CASSVVGLSPGEKLFF.

This clonotype turned up a few times. V usage is TRBV12-3 or TRBV12-4 and J usage is TRBJ1-3; weak D call: TRBD1 (5 bases). The CDR3 runs to 12 residues. V shed 5 bases and J shed 7 bases, with 9 bases lying between them. The CDR3 region is CASSIRGNTIYF. CDR3 coding DNA: TGTGCCAGCAGTATACGGGGGAACACCATATATTTT.

This clonotype has more than one count but fewer than ten. The CDR3 DNA reads TGTGCCAGCAGTTCTACGGGAGTTTGGGAGACCCAGTACTTC. As protein: CASSSTGVWETQYF. This chain connects TRBV6-2 or TRBV6-3 to TRBJ2-5; possible D gene TRBD2, 6 bases. In germline, CDR1 is MNHEY, CDR2 SVGEGT. This CDR3 is 14 amino acids long. V was cut by 4 bases and J by 5 bases, with 14 bases left in between.

This clonotype occurred many times. This chain joins TRBV14 and TRBJ2-7; D is perhaps TRBD1 or TRBD2 (5 bases each). Germline CDR1 reads SGHDN; CDR2 reads FVKESK. The CDR3 loop spans 14 amino acids. The germline V and J ends were trimmed by 1 base and 6 bases, with 13 bases remaining between them. CDR3 sequence (DNA): TGTGCCAGCAGCCAAGCTGATGGGGGTAGCGAGCAGTACGTC. As protein: CASSQADGGSEQYV.

The gene calls are TRBV3-1 and TRBJ2-7; 12 bases are shared with TRBD1. Trimming cost V 1 base and J 7 bases; bases outside gene matches: 8. Germline values: CDR1 LGHDT, CDR2 YNNKEL (reference sequence). The CDR3 covers 16 residues. The CDR3 loop is CASSQVTGQGAQEQYF. CDR3 nucleotide sequence: TGTGCCAGCAGCCAAGTTACGGGACAGGGGGCACAGGAGCAGTACTTC.

J is TRBJ2-1 and V is TRBV7-3; 8 nucleotides align to TRBD2. This CDR3 comprises 16 residues. Trimming cost V 5 bases and J 7 bases; bases outside gene matches: 13. Germline lookup yields CDR1 SGHTA and CDR2 FQGTGA. The CDR3 bases are TGTGCCAGCAGCCTACCGGTCGGCGGGAGGCAGAATGAGCAGTTCTTC. Its protein is CASSLPVGGRQNEQFF.

The chain links TRBV6-1 to TRBJ2-7; maybe TRBD1 (6 bases). The germline V gene has CDR1 MNHNS and CDR2 SASEGT. Trimming stripped 4 bases from V and 5 bases from J, with 9 bases between. The CDR3 spans 12 residues. The CDR3 is CASSGDTDEQYF. In DNA, the CDR3 is TGTGCCAGCAGTGGGGACACCGACGAGCAGTACTTC.

The chain is built from TRBV28 and TRBJ2-1, with D uncertain. The V gene lost 5 bases and the J gene lost 9 bases, with 11 bases spanning the gap. The CDR3 sequence is 12 residues long. The germline CDR1 and CDR2 sequences are MDHEN and SYDVKM. The CDR3 DNA reads as TGTGCCAGCAGTCCCTTTCCGGGTGAGCAGTTCTTC. It yields the protein CASSPFPGEQFF.

The V gene is TRBV7-9, the J gene TRBJ2-3; D is possibly TRBD2 (5 bases). Germline CDR1 SEHNR, CDR2 FQNEAQ (reference sequence). The CDR3 has 13 amino acids. Trimming cost V 0 bases and J 10 bases, with 11 bases left between them. In DNA, the CDR3 is TGTGCCAGCAGCTTAGCCGTTCCCGGGGCGCAGTATTTT. Encoded protein: CASSLAVPGAQYF.

V gene TRBV12-3 or TRBV12-4 combines with J gene TRBJ2-4, with 9 bases aligning to TRBD1. Trimming cost V 5 bases and J 6 bases; bases outside gene matches: 5. This CDR3 spans 14 amino acids. The CDR3 region is CASSEQGAVNIQYF. Written as DNA, the CDR3 is TGTGCCAGCAGTGAACAGGGGGCCGTAAACATTCAGTACTTC.

This clonotype was picked up many times. The chain joins TRBV7-2 to TRBJ1-5; D gene unclear. V lost 1 base to trimming and J lost 4 bases, with 5 bases between them. Germline-derived CDR1 and CDR2 are SGHTA and FQGNSA. The length of the CDR3 is 13 residues. The CDR3 here is CASSLGENQPQHF. As DNA, the CDR3 is TGTGCCAGCAGCTTAGGGGAAAATCAGCCCCAGCATTTT. Full variable domain (missing parts from reference TRBV7-2 and TRBJ1-5): GAGVSQSPSNKVTEKGKDVELRCDPISGHTALYWYRQSLGQGLEFLIYFQGNSAPDKSGLPSDRFSAERTGGSVSTLTIQRTQQEDSAVYLCASSLGENQPQHFGDGTRLSIL.

This clonotype appeared a few times. V usage is TRBV4-2 and J usage is TRBJ2-5; 8 bases match TRBD1. Looked up from germline, CDR1 is LGHNA and CDR2 is YNFKEQ. The CDR3 runs 15 residues. Unmatched junction bases numbered 1, after V lost 1 base and J lost 0 bases. In DNA form, the CDR3 reads TGTGCCAGCAGCCAAGTACAGGGGGACCAAGAGACCCAGTACTTC. This gives the protein CASSQVQGDQETQYF.

This clonotype occurred a few times. This rearrangement joins TRBV29-1 to TRBJ2-3, with TRBD2 as a possible D gene (5 bases). The ends were cut back, 7 bases at V and 6 bases at J, with 11 bases in the middle. This CDR3 has 11 amino acids. Germline-derived CDR1 and CDR2 are SQVTM and ANQGSEA. CDR3 coding DNA: TGCAGCGCGCTAGCTTCGGATACGCAGTATTTT. Its protein product is CSALASDTQYF.

V gene TRBV6-4 combines with J gene TRBJ2-3; D might be TRBD1 or TRBD2, each matching 5 bases. Germline V gene data show CDR1 as MRHNA and CDR2 as SNTAGT. The CDR3 extends over 16 amino acids. V lost 6 bases and J lost 2, with 18 bases in between. The CDR3 DNA reads TGTGCCAGCAGCTTCCGGGACCTGTGCCACACAGATACGCAGTATTTT. Protein sequence: CASSFRDLCHTDTQYF.

This clonotype turned up a few times. This chain links TRBV21-1 with TRBJ2-1; TRBD2, the D gene given by the table, was not confirmed from the DNA. TRBV21-1 is a pseudogene locus. The CDR3 sequence is 15 residues long. CDR3 region: CARYGTSGIRNEQFF. The CDR3 DNA sequence: TGTGCCAGATACGGGACTAGCGGGATTCGCAATGAGCAGTTCTTC.

The chain combines TRBV29-1 with TRBJ1-3, with 8 bases identical to TRBD1. CDR1 is SQVTM, CDR2 ANQGSEA, per germline. CDR3 length: 13 amino acids. Trimming cost V 7 bases and J 4 bases; bases outside gene matches: 6. The CDR3, as DNA: TGCAGCGCATCGGACAGGGAGGGAAACACCATATATTTT. It is translated as CSASDREGNTIYF.

In its sample, this clonotype was seen many times. The chain carries TRBV3-1 and TRBJ1-5, with D possibly being TRBD1 (6 bases). V was clipped by 1 base and J by 2 bases, with 9 bases between them. Germline CDR1 LGHDT, CDR2 YNNKEL (reference sequence). The CDR3 is made up of 15 amino acids. The CDR3 DNA reads as TGTGCCAGCAGCCAAGGCAGACAGGGCAATCAGCCCCAGCATTTT. Its translation: CASSQGRQGNQPQHF.

In its sample, this clonotype was seen a few times. The V and J genes are TRBV6-2 or TRBV6-3 and TRBJ2-3; tentative D call: TRBD1 (6 bases). The V end was cut by 4 bases, the J end by 4 bases, with 18 bases between. The CDR3 has 16 residues. Germline V gene lookup returns CDR1 MNHEY and CDR2 SVGEGT. CDR3 amino acids: CASSSHTPGAADTQYF. Here the CDR3 DNA reads TGTGCCAGCAGTTCCCACACCCCAGGGGCGGCAGATACGCAGTATTTT.